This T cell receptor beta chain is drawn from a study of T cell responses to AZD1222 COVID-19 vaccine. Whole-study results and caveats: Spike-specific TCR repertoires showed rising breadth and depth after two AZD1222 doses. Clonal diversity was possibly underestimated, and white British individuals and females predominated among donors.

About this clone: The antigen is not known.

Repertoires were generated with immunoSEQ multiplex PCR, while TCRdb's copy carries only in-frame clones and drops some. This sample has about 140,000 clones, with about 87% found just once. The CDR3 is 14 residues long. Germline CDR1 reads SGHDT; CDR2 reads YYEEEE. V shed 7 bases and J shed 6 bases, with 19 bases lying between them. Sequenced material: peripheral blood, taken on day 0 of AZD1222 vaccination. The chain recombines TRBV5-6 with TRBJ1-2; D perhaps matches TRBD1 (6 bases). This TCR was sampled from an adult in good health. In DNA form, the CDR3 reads TGTGCCAGCTCTAATCAGGGGTTGATTGATGGCTACACCTTC. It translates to CASSNQGLIDGYTF.